Given below is one T cell receptor beta chain in context. The sample belongs to a study of cytomegalovirus exposure and HLA in healthy donors. Primers: 60 Vbeta forward and 13 Jbeta reverse. Profiling relied on immunoSEQ multiplex PCR, and the TCRdb table lists in-frame clones only, not all of them. Of 220,000 or so clones in the sample, approximately 78% were seen once. CDR3 length: 14 residues. The ends lost 3 bases at V and 8 bases at J; junction bases unmatched: 7. CDR1 and CDR2 from the germline V gene are SNHLY and FYNNEI. The chain employs TRBV2 and TRBJ1-2; TRBD1 aligns across 9 bases. The receptor was derived from a woman in her thirties or forties in good health and CMV-seronegative. Sequenced material: PBMCs. The CDR3 sequence: CASSDRGTGNGYTF. CDR3 nucleotides: TGTGCCAGCAGTGATCGGGGGACAGGGAACGGCTACACCTTC. The full variable domain, rest sourced from reference TRBV2 and TRBJ1-2, is EPEVTQTPSHQVTQMGQEVILRCVPISNHLYFYWYRQILGQKVEFLVSFYNNEISEKSEIFDDQFSVERPDGSNFTLKIRSTKLEDSAMYFCASSDRGTGNGYTFGSGTRLTVV.